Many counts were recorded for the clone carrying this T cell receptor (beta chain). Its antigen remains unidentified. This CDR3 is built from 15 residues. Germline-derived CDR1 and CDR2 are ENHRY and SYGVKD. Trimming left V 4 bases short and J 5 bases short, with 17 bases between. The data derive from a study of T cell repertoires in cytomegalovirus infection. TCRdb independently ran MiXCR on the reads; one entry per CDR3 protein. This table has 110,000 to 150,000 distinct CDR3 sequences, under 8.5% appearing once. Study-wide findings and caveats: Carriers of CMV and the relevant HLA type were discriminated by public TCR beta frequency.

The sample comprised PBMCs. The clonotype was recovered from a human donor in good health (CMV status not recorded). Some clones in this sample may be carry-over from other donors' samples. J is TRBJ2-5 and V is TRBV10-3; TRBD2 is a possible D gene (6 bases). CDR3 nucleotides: TGTGCCATCAGTGGGGCTAGCGCTTTCGGGGAGACCCAGTACTTC. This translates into CAISGASAFGETQYF.